This TCR beta chain was sequenced during a study of blood T cell repertoires in COVID-19. From germline, CDR1 is KGHDR and CDR2 SFDVKD. This CDR3 comprises 14 residues. V gave up 3 bases and J gave up 2 bases, with 10 bases separating them. TCRdb's copy holds only in-frame clones and misses some; the assay was immunoSEQ multiplex PCR. Of 55,000 to 70,000 clones listed, 88% are singletons. This chain joins TRBV24-1 and TRBJ2-7; D uncertain. This receptor was obtained from a woman aged 50 to 60 with active or convalescent COVID-19. The sequenced sample was peripheral blood. CDR3 sequence: CATSDGTNPYEQYF. The CDR3 DNA is TGTGCCACCAGTGATGGAACTAACCCCTACGAGCAGTACTTC.